These T cell receptor beta chains were read from a single sample in a study of blood T cell repertoires in COVID-19. The assay was immunoSEQ multiplex PCR, and TCRdb's table has in-frame clones only and misses some. This sample has about 39,000 clones; 85% occur once, and the top ten carry nearly 10%. The sequenced material came from peripheral blood. These receptor sequences come from a human donor in a cohort sampled during active COVID-19. Both conserved end residues are part of each CDR3. D genes are given only for firm matches. Clone size is shown for a subset of rows, as once, few, many or a class of expanded clone.

clone size	D gene	V gene	J gene	CDR3 DNA	CDR3 protein
NA	TRBD2	TRBV6-5	TRBJ2-1	TGTGCCAGCAGTTCGTCCGGGACTAGATACAATGAGCAGTTCTTC	CASSSSGTRYNEQFF
NA	NA	TRBV6-2/TRBV6-3	TRBJ1-1	TGTGCCAGCAGTTACCGGACTGAAGCTTTCTTT	CASSYRTEAFF
NA	TRBD2	TRBV12-3/TRBV12-4	TRBJ2-7	TGTGCCAGCAGTAATTTAGCGGGATACGAGCAGTACTTC	CASSNLAGYEQYF
NA	TRBD1	TRBV10-2	TRBJ1-1	TGCGCCAGCGGGAGAGGGACAGCGAACACTGAAGCTTTCTTT	CASGRGTANTEAFF
NA	TRBD1	TRBV23-1	TRBJ1-5	TGCGCCAGCAGTCAAGCGGGACAGGGGATAGATCAGCCCCAGCATTTT	CASSQAGQGIDQPQHF
NA	NA	TRBV11-2	TRBJ2-7	TGTGCCAGCAGCTTAGTTCGGTACGAGCAGTACTTC	CASSLVRYEQYF
NA	NA	TRBV2	TRBJ2-2	TGTGCCAGCAGTGAGTCGGGAAACACCGGGGAGCTGTTTTTT	CASSESGNTGELFF
NA	NA	TRBV4-2	TRBJ1-4	TGTGCCAGCAGCCAAGATTCAGGAACTAATGAAAAACTGTTTTTT	CASSQDSGTNEKLFF
NA	TRBD1	TRBV2	TRBJ1-5	TGTGCCAGCAGCGGGACAGGGGCTGGCAATCAGCCCCAGCATTTT	CASSGTGAGNQPQHF
NA	NA	TRBV6-6	TRBJ2-1	TGTGCCAGCAGTCCCCAGGCGGAGCAGTTCTTC	CASSPQAEQFF
once	NA	TRBV9	TRBJ1-3	TGTGCCAGCAGCGCCGCCCCGGGAGCCCGGGGGAACACCATATATTTT	CASSAAPGARGNTIYF
NA	NA	TRBV5-5	TRBJ2-1	TGTGCCAGCAGCTTGGAAGGGGGTAGGTCCTACAATGAGCAGTTCTTC	CASSLEGGRSYNEQFF
NA	TRBD1	TRBV6-6	TRBJ1-1	TGTGCCAGCAGTTACCCTGGACAGGGGCACACTGAAGCTTTCTTT	CASSYPGQGHTEAFF
NA	TRBD1	TRBV5-1	TRBJ1-1	TGCGCCAGCAGCGTGGCGACAGGGACGAACACTGAAGCTTTCTTT	CASSVATGTNTEAFF
NA	NA	TRBV29-1	TRBJ2-2	TGCAGCGTCGAACAGGGAACCGGGGAGCTGTTTTTT	CSVEQGTGELFF
NA	TRBD2	TRBV2	TRBJ2-5	TGTGCCAGCAGTCCCCAAGCGGGGGGGCCTTGGGAGACCCAGTACTTC	CASSPQAGGPWETQYF
NA	NA	TRBV7-2	TRBJ1-2	TGTGCCAGCAGCTTAGATCTGGAGGGCGCATCCTTC	CASSLDLEGASF
NA	NA	TRBV19	TRBJ1-1	TGTGCCACCCGGACACCCATGAACACTGAAGCTTTCTTT	CATRTPMNTEAFF
NA	TRBD1	TRBV5-6	TRBJ1-6	TGTGCCAGCAGCGGACCTCCGGGACAGGGTTATTCACCCCTCCACTTT	CASSGPPGQGYSPLHF
NA	TRBD2	TRBV9	TRBJ2-1	TGTGCCAGCAGCCCACTCGGGACTACGAATGAGCAGTTCTTC	CASSPLGTTNEQFF
NA	TRBD1	TRBV29-1	TRBJ1-4	TGCAGCGTCTCCATCGACAGGGAACAAAAACTGTTTTTT	CSVSIDREQKLFF
NA	NA	TRBV6-4	TRBJ1-2	TGTGCCAGCAGTGACACCCTACGGTGGACAAGAAGTGGCTACACCTTC	CASSDTLRWTRSGYTF
once	NA	TRBV3-1/TRBV3-2	TRBJ1-4	TGTGCCAGCAGCCAAAATAACTTCAAATTTGAGGAAAAACTGTTTTTT	CASSQNNFKFEEKLFF
NA	TRBD1	TRBV5-1	TRBJ1-1	TGCGCCAGCAGCTCCGGGACAGGGAGTATGAACACTGAAGCTTTCTTT	CASSSGTGSMNTEAFF
NA	TRBD1	TRBV5-6	TRBJ1-2	TGTGCCAGCAGCTCGGACAGGGGAAACTATGGCTACACCTTC	CASSSDRGNYGYTF
NA	TRBD2	TRBV7-8	TRBJ2-5	TGTGCCAGCAGCTTAGGAGGGGAGGGGACCCAGTACTTC	CASSLGGEGTQYF
NA	NA	TRBV12-5	TRBJ1-1	TGTGCTAGTGGTTTGGGACAGCAGCTGGGAAAAGCTTTCTTT	CASGLGQQLGKAFF
NA	NA	TRBV5-4	TRBJ1-2	TGTGCCAGCAGCTCCCCAGGGGACTATGGCTACACCTTC	CASSSPGDYGYTF
NA	TRBD2	TRBV3-1/TRBV3-2	TRBJ2-3	TGTGCCAGCAGCCAGCGAGTGGCGGGGGAAGCAGATACGCAGTATTTT	CASSQRVAGEADTQYF
NA	NA	TRBV5-1	TRBJ1-6	TGCGCCAGCAGCTTGGAGGGGTATAATTCACCCCTCCACTTT	CASSLEGYNSPLHF
NA	NA	TRBV19	TRBJ2-7	TGTGCCAGTAGTATGTCGGGGTACGAGCAGTACTTC	CASSMSGYEQYF
few	TRBD1	TRBV10-3	TRBJ1-5	TGTGCCATCAGGGGACAGGGAGGTGAGCCCCAGCATTTT	CAIRGQGGEPQHF
once	NA	TRBV11-2	TRBJ2-2	TGTGCCAGCAGCTTAAGCCAAAACACCGGGGAGCTGTTTTTT	CASSLSQNTGELFF
NA	TRBD1	TRBV11-1	TRBJ2-2	TGTGCCAGCAGCTTCGAATGGACAGGGGGTTCCGGGGAGCTGTTTTTT	CASSFEWTGGSGELFF
few	TRBD1	TRBV11-1	TRBJ2-2	TGTGCCAGCAACTCGGACAGGGGGACCGGGGAGCTGTTTTTT	CASNSDRGTGELFF
NA	TRBD1	TRBV19	TRBJ1-3	TGTGCCAGTAGTATTGCCGGGACAGGAACTTCTGGAAACACCATATATTTT	CASSIAGTGTSGNTIYF
NA	NA	TRBV19	TRBJ1-5	TGTGCCAGTAGTAATGCAGGGTACAATCAGCCCCAGCATTTT	CASSNAGYNQPQHF
NA	TRBD1	TRBV2	TRBJ2-3	TGTGCCAGCAGTGGACAGGGGTCGACAGATACGCAGTATTTT	CASSGQGSTDTQYF
NA	NA	TRBV5-1	TRBJ2-2	TGCGCCAGCAGCCCGACCCTTGGACAGTTCACCGGGGAGCTGTTTTTT	CASSPTLGQFTGELFF
NA	NA	TRBV18	TRBJ1-1	TGTGCCAGCTCACCCGACAGCAAATGGGCTTTCTTT	CASSPDSKWAFF
NA	NA	TRBV5-6	TRBJ2-5	TGTGCCAGCAGTACAGGGTGGGGAGAGACCCAGTACTTC	CASSTGWGETQYF
NA	TRBD1	TRBV4-3	TRBJ1-2	TGCGCCAGCAGCCAAGGCCGGACAGGGGGCGGTAGGGGCTACACCTTC	CASSQGRTGGGRGYTF
NA	TRBD1	TRBV2	TRBJ1-6	TGTGCCAGCACCCCGGGACAGGGGTTGGCCCTCCACTTT	CASTPGQGLALHF
NA	NA	TRBV4-2	TRBJ1-3	TGTGCCAGCAGCCAAGGACTCCAGATGGCCTCTGGAAACACCATATATTTT	CASSQGLQMASGNTIYF
NA	TRBD2	TRBV5-1	TRBJ2-1	TGCGCCAGCAGTAGAGCGGGGAGCTCCTACAATGAGCAGTTCTTC	CASSRAGSSYNEQFF
NA	NA	TRBV19	TRBJ1-5	TGTGCCAGTAGTAAGGGAGCGGACTATAGCAATCAGCCCCAGCATTTT	CASSKGADYSNQPQHF
NA	NA	TRBV5-8	TRBJ1-2	TGTGCCAGCAGCTTGGGGTCAGGGGAGAAGGGGTATGGCTACACCTTC	CASSLGSGEKGYGYTF
NA	TRBD2	TRBV11-1	TRBJ2-5	TGTGCCAGCAGCATAGCGGGAGAAGAGACCCAGTACTTC	CASSIAGEETQYF
once	TRBD1	TRBV18	TRBJ1-4	TGTGCCAGCTCCCCGGGACAGGAGAATGAAAAACTGTTTTTT	CASSPGQENEKLFF
NA	TRBD1	TRBV7-9	TRBJ1-1	TGTGCCAGCAGCTTAGGGCTTTACAGGGGATTGAACACTGAAGCTTTCTTT	CASSLGLYRGLNTEAFF
NA	NA	TRBV3-1/TRBV3-2	TRBJ1-2	TGTGCCAGCAGCCAGTCAGGATCTAATGGCTACACCTTC	CASSQSGSNGYTF
NA	TRBD1	TRBV5-4	TRBJ2-3	TGTGCCAGCAGCGGGGACAGGGGGCGAGCAGATACGCAGTATTTT	CASSGDRGRADTQYF
NA	NA	TRBV30	TRBJ1-2	TGTGCCTGGAGACGGTGGGAGGGGAAGGCTTATGGCTACACCTTC	CAWRRWEGKAYGYTF
NA	NA	TRBV9	TRBJ1-3	TGTGCCAGCAGCCAGGGCAACTCTGGAAACACCATATATTTT	CASSQGNSGNTIYF
NA	TRBD1	TRBV27	TRBJ2-7	TGTGCCAGCAGTCTCCGGACAGGGGGGTACGAGCAGTACTTC	CASSLRTGGYEQYF
NA	NA	TRBV7-2	TRBJ1-1	TGTGCCAGCAGCTTAGCAGGGGTAGTCGACACTGAAGCTTTCTTT	CASSLAGVVDTEAFF
NA	NA	TRBV21-1	TRBJ1-5	TGTGCCAGCAGCAAAGCAGGCGGACAAAATCAGCCCCAGCATTTT	CASSKAGGQNQPQHF
NA	NA	TRBV5-1	TRBJ1-1	TGCGCCAGCTCCCCGAGGGTAGGCCCTGACACTGAAGCTTTCTTT	CASSPRVGPDTEAFF
NA	TRBD2	TRBV3-1/TRBV3-2	TRBJ2-6	TGTGCCAGCAGCCAAGTAGCGGGAGTAGACTCTGGGGCCAACGTCCTGACTTTC	CASSQVAGVDSGANVLTF
NA	TRBD1	TRBV5-5	TRBJ2-7	TGTGCCAGCACCATGGACAGGGTTAACGGCGAGCAGTACTTC	CASTMDRVNGEQYF